This T cell receptor beta chain was documented in a study of blood T cell repertoires in COVID-19. At the level of the study: The United States, Italy and Spain provided the acute and convalescent COVID-19 samples. The cDNA or gDNA used as material had been derived from T cells, B-cell-depleted T cells, or PBMCs.

Clones were read by immunoSEQ multiplex PCR, and TCRdb kept only the in-frame ones, dropping some. The data hold 350,000 to 450,000 clones, with over 75% observed a single time. CDR1 and CDR2 from the germline V gene are MDHEN and SYDVKM. The CDR3 totals 16 residues. V lost 4 bases and J lost 7, with 23 bases in between. Participants were aged roughly 18 to 89 years from about two dozen US areas. Donors were grouped by their self-reported clinical history. The sequence was collected from a man aged 35 to 55 in a cohort exposed to, infected with or recovered from COVID-19 (not recorded which). The rearrangement joins TRBV28 to TRBJ2-7; the D gene is possibly TRBD2 (6 bases). The sequenced material came from PBMCs or T cells enriched from blood (not recorded which). The CDR3 coding sequence is TGTGCCAGCAGTTCTAGGGTCCAGGGACTCCGATGGGAGCAGTACTTC. The encoded protein is CASSSRVQGLRWEQYF.